This T cell receptor beta chain was captured by sequencing in a study of graft-versus-host responses after intestinal transplantation. This clone has a handful of counts. Antigen unknown. Graft material was processed, releasing intraepithelial and lamina propria lymphocytes. Produced via immunoSEQ multiplex PCR; TCRdb's table is partial and in-frame only. The sample lists some 40,000 clones; about nine tenths were seen once. The length of the CDR3 is 15 residues. Trimming cost V 4 bases and J 7 bases, with 19 bases left between them. Germline V CDR1 and CDR2: GTSNPN, SVGIG (reference sequence). Study results and caveats: Detection of GvH clones occurred in recipient marrow, and some had their first appearance in ileum or blood.

The sequence came from a human patient who received an intestinal transplant, so some T cells may come from the graft donor. This sequence joins TRBV30 and TRBJ1-4; maybe TRBD1 (5 bases). Sample: ileum tissue, taken around 200 days after intestinal transplant. DNA of the CDR3: TGTGCCTGGAAACGCTCAGGGAATCCTAGTGAAAAACTGTTTTTT. This gives the protein CAWKRSGNPSEKLFF.